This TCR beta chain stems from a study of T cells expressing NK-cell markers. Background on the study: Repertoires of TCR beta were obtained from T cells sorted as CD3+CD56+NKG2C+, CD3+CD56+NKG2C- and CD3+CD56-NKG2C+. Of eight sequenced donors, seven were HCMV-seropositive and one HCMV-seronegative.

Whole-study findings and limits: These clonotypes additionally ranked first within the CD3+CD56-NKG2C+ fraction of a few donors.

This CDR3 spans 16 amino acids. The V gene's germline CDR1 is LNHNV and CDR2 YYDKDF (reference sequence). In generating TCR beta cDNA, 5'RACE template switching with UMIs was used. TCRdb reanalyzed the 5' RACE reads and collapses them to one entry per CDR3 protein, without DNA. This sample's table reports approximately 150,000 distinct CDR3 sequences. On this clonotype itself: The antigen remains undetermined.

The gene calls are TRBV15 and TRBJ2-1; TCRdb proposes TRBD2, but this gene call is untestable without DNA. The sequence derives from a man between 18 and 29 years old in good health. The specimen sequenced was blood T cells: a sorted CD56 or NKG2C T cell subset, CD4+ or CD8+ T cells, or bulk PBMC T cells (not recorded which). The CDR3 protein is CATSRTGEAGDNEQFF.